There are many counts of the clone carrying this T cell receptor (beta chain). What it binds is unknown. Then a second PCR, running about 6 to 12 cycles, was carried out with a sample-barcoded 5' primer and a J-beta primer mix. TCRdb itself ran the 5' RACE reads through MiXCR, one entry per CDR3 protein. The sample has 700,000 to 1,000,000 distinct CDR3 sequences; around two fifths are singletons. The data derive from a study of blood T cells in healthy people across ages. Trimming left V 5 bases short and J 2 bases short, with 13 bases between. Germline CDR1 reads SGHTA; CDR2 reads FQGNSA. The CDR3 loop spans 14 amino acids. Study-level findings and limits: Higher diversity and more naive CD4+ cells were features of long-lived donors, compared to aged donors. The study regarded diversity estimates from one million T cells as underestimates.

This chain uses TRBV7-2 with TRBJ2-7; D is ambiguous. Sequencing was done on a sample of blood. The sequence came from a man aged 60 to 69 in good health. In nucleotides, the CDR3 is TGTGCCAGCAGCCCCGGGTCAGCCCCCTACGAGCAGTACTTC. It translates to CASSPGSAPYEQYF.